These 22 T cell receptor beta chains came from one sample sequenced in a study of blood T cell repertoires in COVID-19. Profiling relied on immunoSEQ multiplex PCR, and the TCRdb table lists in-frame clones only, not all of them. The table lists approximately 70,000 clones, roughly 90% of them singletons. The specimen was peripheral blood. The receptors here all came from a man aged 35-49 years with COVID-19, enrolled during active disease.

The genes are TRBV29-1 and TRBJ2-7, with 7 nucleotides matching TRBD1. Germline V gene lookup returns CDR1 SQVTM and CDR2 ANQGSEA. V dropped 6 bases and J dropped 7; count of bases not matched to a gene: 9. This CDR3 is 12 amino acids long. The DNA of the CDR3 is TGCAGCGTCCAAACGCCAGGGGGAGAGCAGTACTTC. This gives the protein CSVQTPGGEQYF.

The CDR3 reads CATSAGNQETQYF. CDR3 coding DNA: TGTGCAACCTCCGCCGGGAATCAAGAGACCCAGTACTTC. This chain links TRBV7-7 with TRBJ2-5; maybe TRBD2 (5 bases). CDR1 is SSHAT and CDR2 is FNYEAQ in the germline V gene (reference sequence). The CDR3 consists of 13 residues.

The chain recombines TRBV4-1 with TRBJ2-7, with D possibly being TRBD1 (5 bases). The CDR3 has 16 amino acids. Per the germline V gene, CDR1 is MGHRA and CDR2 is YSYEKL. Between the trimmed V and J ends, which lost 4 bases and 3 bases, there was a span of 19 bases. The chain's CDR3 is CASSLATDQTVYEQYF. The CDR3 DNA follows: TGCGCCAGCAGCCTCGCGACAGACCAAACCGTCTACGAGCAGTACTTC.

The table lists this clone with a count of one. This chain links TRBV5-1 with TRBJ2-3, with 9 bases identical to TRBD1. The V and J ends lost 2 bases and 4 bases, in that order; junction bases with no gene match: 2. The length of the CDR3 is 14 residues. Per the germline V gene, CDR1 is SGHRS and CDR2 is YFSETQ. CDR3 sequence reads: CASSLNRGPDTQYF. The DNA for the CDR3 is TGCGCCAGCAGCTTAAACAGGGGGCCAGATACGCAGTATTTT. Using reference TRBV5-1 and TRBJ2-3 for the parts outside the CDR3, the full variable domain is KAGVTQTPRYLIKTRGQQVTLSCSPISGHRSVSWYQQTPGQGLQFLFEYFSETQRNKGNFPGRFSGRQFSNSRSEMNVSTLELGDSALYLCASSLNRGPDTQYFGPGTRLTVL.

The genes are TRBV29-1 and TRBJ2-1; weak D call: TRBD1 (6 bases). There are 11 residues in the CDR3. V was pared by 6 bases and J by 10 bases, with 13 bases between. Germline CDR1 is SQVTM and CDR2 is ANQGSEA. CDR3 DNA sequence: TGCAGCGTCGCGGACAGTGCCGAGCAGTTCTTC. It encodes CSVADSAEQFF.

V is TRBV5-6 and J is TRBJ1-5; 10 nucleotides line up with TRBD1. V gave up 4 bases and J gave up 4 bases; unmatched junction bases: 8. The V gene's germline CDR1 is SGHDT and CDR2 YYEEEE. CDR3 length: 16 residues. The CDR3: CASSLMVGQGNQPQHF. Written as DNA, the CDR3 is TGTGCCAGCAGCCTAATGGTGGGACAGGGGAATCAGCCCCAGCATTTT.

CDR3 nucleotide sequence: TGTGCCTGGAGTGGAGGGGGCGGTCAGCCCCAGCATTTT. Its translation is CAWSGGGGQPQHF. The chain recombines TRBV30 with TRBJ1-5, with 7 bases aligning to TRBD1. Germline CDR1 is GTSNPN and CDR2 is SVGIG (reference sequence). The CDR3 consists of 13 residues. The V and J ends lost 1 base and 6 bases, in that order; junction bases with no gene match: 3.

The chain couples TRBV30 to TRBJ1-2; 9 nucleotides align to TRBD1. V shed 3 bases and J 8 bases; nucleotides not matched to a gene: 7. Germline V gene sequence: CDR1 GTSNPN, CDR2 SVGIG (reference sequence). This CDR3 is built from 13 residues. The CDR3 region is CAWRLRDRDGYTF. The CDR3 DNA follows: TGTGCCTGGAGACTCCGGGACAGGGACGGCTACACCTTC.

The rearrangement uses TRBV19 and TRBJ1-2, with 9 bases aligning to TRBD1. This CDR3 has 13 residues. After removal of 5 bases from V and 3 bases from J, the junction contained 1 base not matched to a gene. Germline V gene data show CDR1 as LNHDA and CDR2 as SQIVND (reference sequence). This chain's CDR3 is CASSGDRDYGYTF. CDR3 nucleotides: TGTGCCAGTAGTGGGGACAGGGACTATGGCTACACCTTC.

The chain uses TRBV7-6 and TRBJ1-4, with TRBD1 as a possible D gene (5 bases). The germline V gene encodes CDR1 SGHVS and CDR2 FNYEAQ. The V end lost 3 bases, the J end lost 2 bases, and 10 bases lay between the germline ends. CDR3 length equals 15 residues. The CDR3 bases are TGTGCCAGCAGCTTGGGGCCCGGGACTAATGAAAAACTGTTTTTT. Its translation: CASSLGPGTNEKLFF.

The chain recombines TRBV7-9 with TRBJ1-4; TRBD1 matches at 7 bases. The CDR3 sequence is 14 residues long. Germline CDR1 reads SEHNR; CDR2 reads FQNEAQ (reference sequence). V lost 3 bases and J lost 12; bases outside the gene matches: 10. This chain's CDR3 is CASSLGQSNAELFF. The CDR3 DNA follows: TGTGCCAGCAGCTTGGGACAGTCAAATGCGGAACTGTTTTTT.

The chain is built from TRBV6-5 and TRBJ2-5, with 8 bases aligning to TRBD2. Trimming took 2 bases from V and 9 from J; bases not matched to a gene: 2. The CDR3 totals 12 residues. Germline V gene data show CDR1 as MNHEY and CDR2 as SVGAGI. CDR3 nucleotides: TGTGCCAGCAGTTACACCGGGAGGGCCCAGTACTTC. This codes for CASSYTGRAQYF.

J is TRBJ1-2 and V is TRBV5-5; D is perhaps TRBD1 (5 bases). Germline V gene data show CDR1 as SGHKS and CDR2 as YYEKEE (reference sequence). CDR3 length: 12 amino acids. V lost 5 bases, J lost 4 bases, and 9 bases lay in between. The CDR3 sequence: CASSVDSYGYTF. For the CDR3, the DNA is TGTGCCAGCAGTGTCGACAGCTATGGCTACACCTTC.

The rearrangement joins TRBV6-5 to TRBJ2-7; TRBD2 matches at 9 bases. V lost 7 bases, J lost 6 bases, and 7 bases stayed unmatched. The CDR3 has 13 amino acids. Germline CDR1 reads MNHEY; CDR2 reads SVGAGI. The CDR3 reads CASKVSGGSEQYF. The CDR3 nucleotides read TGTGCCAGCAAGGTTAGCGGGGGAAGCGAGCAGTACTTC.

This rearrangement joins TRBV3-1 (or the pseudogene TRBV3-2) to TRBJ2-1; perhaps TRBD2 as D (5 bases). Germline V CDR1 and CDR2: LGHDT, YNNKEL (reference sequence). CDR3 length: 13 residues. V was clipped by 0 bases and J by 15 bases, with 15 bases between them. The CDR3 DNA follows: TGTGCCAGCAGCCAAGAAGGGCCAGGAGGCGTGTTCTTC. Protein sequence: CASSQEGPGGVFF.

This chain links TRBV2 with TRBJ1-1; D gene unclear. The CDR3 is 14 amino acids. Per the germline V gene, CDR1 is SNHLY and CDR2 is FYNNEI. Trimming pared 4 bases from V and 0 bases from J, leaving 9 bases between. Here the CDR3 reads CASSVQDMNTEAFF. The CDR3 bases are TGTGCCAGCAGTGTTCAGGATATGAACACTGAAGCTTTCTTT.

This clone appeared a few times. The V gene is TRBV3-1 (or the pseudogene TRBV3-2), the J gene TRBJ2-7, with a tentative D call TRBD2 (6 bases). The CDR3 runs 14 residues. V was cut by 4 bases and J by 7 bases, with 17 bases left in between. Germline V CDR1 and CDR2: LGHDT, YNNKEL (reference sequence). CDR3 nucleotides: TGTGCCAGCAGCCCAGGGTGGAATCGGGAGGAGCAGTACTTC. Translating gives CASSPGWNREEQYF.

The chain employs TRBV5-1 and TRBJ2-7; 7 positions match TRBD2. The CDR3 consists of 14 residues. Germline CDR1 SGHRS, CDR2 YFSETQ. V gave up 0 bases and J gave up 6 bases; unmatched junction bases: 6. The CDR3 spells CASSLGGGLAEQYF. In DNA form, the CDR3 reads TGCGCCAGCAGCTTGGGGGGAGGGTTGGCCGAGCAGTACTTC.

This chain's CDR3 is CASTLNGGSYEQYF. The DNA of the CDR3 is TGTGCCAGCACCCTGAACGGGGGCTCCTACGAGCAGTACTTC. The genes are TRBV6-5 and TRBJ2-7; maybe TRBD2 (6 bases). This CDR3 has 14 amino acids. V was clipped by 7 bases and J by 0 bases, with 13 bases between them. Germline V CDR1 and CDR2: MNHEY, SVGAGI.

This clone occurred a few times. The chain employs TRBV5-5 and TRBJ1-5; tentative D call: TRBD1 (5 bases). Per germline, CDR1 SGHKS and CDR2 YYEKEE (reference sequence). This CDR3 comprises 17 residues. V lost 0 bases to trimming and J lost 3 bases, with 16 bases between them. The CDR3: CASSLVGEASSNQPQHF. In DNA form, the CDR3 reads TGTGCCAGCAGCTTGGTAGGGGAGGCTTCCTCCAATCAGCCCCAGCATTTT.

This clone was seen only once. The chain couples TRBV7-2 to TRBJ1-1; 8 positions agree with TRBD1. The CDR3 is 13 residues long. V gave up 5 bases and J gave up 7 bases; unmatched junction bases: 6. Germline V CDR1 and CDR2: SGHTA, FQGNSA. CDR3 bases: TGTGCCAGCAGCCCCGGACAGGGTTTTGAAGCTTTCTTT. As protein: CASSPGQGFEAFF.

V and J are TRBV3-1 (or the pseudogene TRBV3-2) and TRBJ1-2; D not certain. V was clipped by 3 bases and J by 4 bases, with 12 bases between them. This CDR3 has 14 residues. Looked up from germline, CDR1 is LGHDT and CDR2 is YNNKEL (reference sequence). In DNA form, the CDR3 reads TGTGCCAGCAGCCATTCTGCGGGCCCCTATGGCTACACCTTC. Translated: CASSHSAGPYGYTF.